The T cell receptor beta chain described here comes from a study of cytomegalovirus exposure and HLA in healthy donors. Donors in the study were healthy people who gave bone marrow. V lost 3 bases and J lost 0, with 12 bases in between. The CDR3 extends over 16 amino acids. Germline V gene data show CDR1 as LNHDA and CDR2 as SQIVND (reference sequence). PCR amplification relied on 60 Vbeta primers (plus 13 Jbeta primers). Data came from immunoSEQ multiplex PCR; TCRdb stores just in-frame clones and leaves some out. Found here are approximately 110,000 clones, about 70% of them singletons; the top ten hold 8.7%.

The J gene is TRBJ1-3, the V gene TRBV19; TRBD1 is a possible D gene (5 bases). This sequence originates from a man aged 30-40 years in good health and CMV-seropositive. The specimen sequenced was PBMCs. Written as DNA, the CDR3 is TGTGCCAGTAGTATTGGGGCGTATAGCTCTGGAAACACCATATATTTT. The encoded protein is CASSIGAYSSGNTIYF.